Each of the 9 T cell receptor beta chains below was sequenced from the same sample in a study of cytomegalovirus exposure and HLA in healthy donors. The PCR was carried out with 60 Vbeta primers and 13 Jbeta primers. Repertoires were generated with immunoSEQ multiplex PCR, while TCRdb's copy carries only in-frame clones and drops some. The sample carries 90,000 or so clones, 70% to 80% recorded once. The material sequenced was PBMCs. All receptors come from a woman aged 50 to 65 in good health and CMV-seropositive.

This clone has just one count. The V call is TRBV11-3, the J call TRBJ2-3; possible D gene TRBD2, 5 bases. The CDR3 totals 17 residues. The germline V gene has CDR1 SGHNT and CDR2 YENEEA. The ends were cut back, 1 base at V and 7 bases at J, with 21 bases in the middle. The CDR3 DNA follows: TGTGCCAGCAGCTTAGGGTCCCACAGCGGCTCTACAAATACGCAGTATTTT. It encodes CASSLGSHSGSTNTQYF.

V usage is TRBV5-1 and J usage is TRBJ2-5; 10 bases map to TRBD2. This CDR3 spans 16 amino acids. The trim removed 0 bases at V and 6 bases at J, leaving 8 bases unmatched. The germline V gene has CDR1 SGHRS and CDR2 YFSETQ. The CDR3 DNA reads as TGCGCCAGCAGCTTGGGGGTAGCGGGAGGACAAAAGACCCAGTACTTC. This translates into CASSLGVAGGQKTQYF. Based on the CDR3 plus reference TRBV5-1 and TRBJ2-5, the full variable domain is KAGVTQTPRYLIKTRGQQVTLSCSPISGHRSVSWYQQTPGQGLQFLFEYFSETQRNKGNFPGRFSGRQFSNSRSEMNVSTLELGDSALYLCASSLGVAGGQKTQYFGPGTRLLVL.

This clone was detected only a few times. This chain joins TRBV29-1 and TRBJ1-5; D unclear. V lost 6 bases to trimming and J lost 4 bases, with 13 bases between them. The CDR3 totals 13 residues. In germline, CDR1 is SQVTM, CDR2 ANQGSEA. The CDR3 DNA reads TGCAGCGTCCGCAACTCTATTAATCAGCCCCAGCATTTT. This sequence encodes CSVRNSINQPQHF. The full variable domain, in which reference TRBV29-1 and TRBJ1-5 provide the parts outside the CDR3, is SAVISQKPSRDICQRGTSLTIQCQVDSQVTMMFWYRQQPGQSLTLIATANQGSEATYESGFVIDKFPISRPNLTFSTLTVSNMSPEDSSIYLCSVRNSINQPQHFGDGTRLSIL.

This clone appeared a few times. This chain joins TRBV11-2 and TRBJ1-1; 7 nucleotides match TRBD1. With 6 bases clipped from V and 1 base from J, the junction kept 2 bases outside the gene matches. The germline CDR1 and CDR2 sequences are SGHAT and FQNNGV. CDR3 length: 13 amino acids. The CDR3 coding sequence is TGTGCCAGCAGGGGACAGCCGAACACTGAAGCTTTCTTT. As protein: CASRGQPNTEAFF.

As regards this clone: Other DNA sequences in the same sample also yield this CDR3. V and J are TRBV11-3 and TRBJ1-3, with 9 bases that match TRBD1. Germline V gives CDR1 SGHNT, CDR2 YENEEA. CDR3 length equals 15 residues. V shed 6 bases, J shed 2 bases, and the junction held 5 bases outside the gene matches. CDR3 amino acids: CASSPGQGPGNTIYF. Here the CDR3 DNA reads TGTGCCAGCAGTCCGGGACAGGGACCTGGAAACACCATATATTTT.

The chain employs TRBV6-6 and TRBJ2-7; TRBD2 matches 12 bases. Trimming cost V 6 bases and J 7 bases; bases outside gene matches: 7. Per germline, CDR1 MNHNY and CDR2 SVGAGI (reference sequence). This CDR3 region has 14 residues. Here the CDR3 DNA reads TGTGCCAGCAGATCTAGCGGGGGGGCGAATGAGCAGTACTTC. Protein product: CASRSSGGANEQYF.

The chain uses TRBV5-6 and TRBJ2-7; D may be TRBD2 (5 bases). Trimming took off 1 base at V and 3 bases at J, with 11 bases between the two ends. The length of the CDR3 is 14 residues. CDR1 and CDR2 from the germline V gene are SGHDT and YYEEEE. Here the CDR3 DNA reads TGTGCCAGCAGCTTGACCGGGAAGCGCTACGAGCAGTACTTC. This sequence encodes CASSLTGKRYEQYF.

This rearrangement joins TRBV6-1 to TRBJ1-1, with D perhaps matching TRBD1 (5 bases). This CDR3 is built from 14 residues. V was cut by 8 bases and J by 0 bases, with 13 bases left in between. Germline CDR1 reads MNHNS; CDR2 reads SASEGT. The CDR3 coding sequence is TGTGCCAGCGGGATGACAGCCCTGAACACTGAAGCTTTCTTT. Its protein is CASGMTALNTEAFF.

V usage is TRBV12-5 and J usage is TRBJ2-7; 9 positions match TRBD2. With 7 bases clipped from V and 4 bases from J, the junction kept 5 bases outside the gene matches. The CDR3 covers 13 residues. The germline CDR1 and CDR2 sequences are LGHNT and FRNRAP. DNA for the CDR3: TGTGCTAGTGCACCGGGACTAGCATACGAGCAGTACGTC. Amino acid sequence: CASAPGLAYEQYV.